The sequence of this T cell receptor (beta chain) was determined in a study of T cell responses to AZD1222 COVID-19 vaccine. The germline V and J ends were trimmed by 3 bases and 1 base, with 3 bases remaining between them. The CDR3 extends over 12 amino acids. CDR1 is SEHNR, CDR2 FQNEAQ, per germline (reference sequence). Repertoires were generated with immunoSEQ multiplex PCR, while TCRdb's copy carries only in-frame clones and drops some. The profile covers approximately 110,000 clones, with about 88% appearing a single time and around 9.4% taken by the ten largest. This clonotype was sampled from an adult in good health. The chain is built from TRBV7-9 and TRBJ1-1; D remains ambiguous. The material sequenced was peripheral blood, taken on day 0 of AZD1222 vaccination. The CDR3 DNA reads as TGTGCCAGCAGCTTTGGGAACACTGAAGCTTTCTTT. Translating it yields CASSFGNTEAFF. The variable domain in full, completed from reference TRBV7-9 and TRBJ1-1, reads DTGVSQNPRHKITKRGQNVTFRCDPISEHNRLYWYRQTLGQGPEFLTYFQNEAQLEKSRLLSDRFSAERPKGSFSTLEIQRTEQGDSAMYLCASSFGNTEAFFGQGTRLTVV.